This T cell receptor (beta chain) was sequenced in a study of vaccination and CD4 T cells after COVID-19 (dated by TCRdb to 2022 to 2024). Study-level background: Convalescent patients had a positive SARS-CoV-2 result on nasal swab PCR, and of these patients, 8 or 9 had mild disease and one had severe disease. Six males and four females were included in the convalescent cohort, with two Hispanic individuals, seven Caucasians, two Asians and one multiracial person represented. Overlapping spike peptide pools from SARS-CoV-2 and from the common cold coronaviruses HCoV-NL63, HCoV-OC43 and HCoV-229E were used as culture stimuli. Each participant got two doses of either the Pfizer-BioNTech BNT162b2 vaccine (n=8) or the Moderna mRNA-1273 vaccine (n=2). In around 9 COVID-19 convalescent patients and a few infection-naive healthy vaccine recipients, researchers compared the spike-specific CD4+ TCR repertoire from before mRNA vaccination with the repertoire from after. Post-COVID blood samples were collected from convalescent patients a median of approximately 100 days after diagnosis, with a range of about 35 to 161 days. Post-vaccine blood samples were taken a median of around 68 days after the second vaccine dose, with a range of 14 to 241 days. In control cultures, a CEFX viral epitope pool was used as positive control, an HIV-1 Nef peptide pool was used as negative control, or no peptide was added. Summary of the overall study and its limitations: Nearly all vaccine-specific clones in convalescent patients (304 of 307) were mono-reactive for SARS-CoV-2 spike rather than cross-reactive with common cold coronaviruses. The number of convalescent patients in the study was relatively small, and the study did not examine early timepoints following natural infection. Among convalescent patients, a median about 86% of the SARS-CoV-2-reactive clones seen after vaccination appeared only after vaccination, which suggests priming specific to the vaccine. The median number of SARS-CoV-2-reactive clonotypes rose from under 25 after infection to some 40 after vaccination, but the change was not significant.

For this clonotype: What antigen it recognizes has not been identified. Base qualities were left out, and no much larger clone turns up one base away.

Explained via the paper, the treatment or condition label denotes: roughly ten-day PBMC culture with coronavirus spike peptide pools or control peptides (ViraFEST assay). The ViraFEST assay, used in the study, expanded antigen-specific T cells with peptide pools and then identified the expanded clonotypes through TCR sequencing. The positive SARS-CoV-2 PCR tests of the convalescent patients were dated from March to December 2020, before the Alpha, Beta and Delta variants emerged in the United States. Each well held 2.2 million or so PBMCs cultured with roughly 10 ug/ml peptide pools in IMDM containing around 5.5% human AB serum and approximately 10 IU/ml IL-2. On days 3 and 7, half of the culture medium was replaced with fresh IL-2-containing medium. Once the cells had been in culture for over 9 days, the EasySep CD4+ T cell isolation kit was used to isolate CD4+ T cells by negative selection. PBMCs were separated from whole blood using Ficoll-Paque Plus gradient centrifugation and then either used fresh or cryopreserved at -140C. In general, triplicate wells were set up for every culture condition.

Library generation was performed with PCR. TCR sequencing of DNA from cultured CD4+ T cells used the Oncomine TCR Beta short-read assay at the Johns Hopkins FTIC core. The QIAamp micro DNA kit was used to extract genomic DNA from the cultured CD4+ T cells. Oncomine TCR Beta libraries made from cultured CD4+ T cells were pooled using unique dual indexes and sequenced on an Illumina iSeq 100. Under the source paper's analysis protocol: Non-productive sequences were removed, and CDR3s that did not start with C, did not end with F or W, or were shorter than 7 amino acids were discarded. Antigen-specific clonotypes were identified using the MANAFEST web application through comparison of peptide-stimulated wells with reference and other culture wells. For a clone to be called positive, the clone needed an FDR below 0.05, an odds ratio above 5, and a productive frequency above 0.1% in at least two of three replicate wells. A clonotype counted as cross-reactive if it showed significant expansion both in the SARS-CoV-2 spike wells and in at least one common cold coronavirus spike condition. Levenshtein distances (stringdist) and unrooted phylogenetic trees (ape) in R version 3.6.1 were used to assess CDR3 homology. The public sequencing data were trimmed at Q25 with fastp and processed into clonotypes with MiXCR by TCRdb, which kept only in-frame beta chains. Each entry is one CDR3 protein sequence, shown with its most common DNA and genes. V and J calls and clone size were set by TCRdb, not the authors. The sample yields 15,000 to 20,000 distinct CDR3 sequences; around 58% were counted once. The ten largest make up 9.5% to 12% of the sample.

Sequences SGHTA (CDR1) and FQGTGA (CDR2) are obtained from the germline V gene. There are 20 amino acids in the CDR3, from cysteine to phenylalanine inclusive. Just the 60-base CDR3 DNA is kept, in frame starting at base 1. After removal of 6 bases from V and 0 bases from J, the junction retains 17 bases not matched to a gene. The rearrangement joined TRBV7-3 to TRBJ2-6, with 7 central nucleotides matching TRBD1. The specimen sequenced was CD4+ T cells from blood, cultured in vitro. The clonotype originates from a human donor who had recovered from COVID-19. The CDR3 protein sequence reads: CASSPGQVGYTSSGANVLTF. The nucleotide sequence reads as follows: TGTGCCAGCAGTCCCGGACAGGTCGGTTATACCAGCTCTGGGGCCAACGTCCTGACTTTC.